Listed here is a single T cell receptor (beta chain). Its antigen remains unknown. This sample is part of a study of cytomegalovirus exposure and HLA in healthy donors. Study outcomes and limitations: In a later analysis, productive TCRs from donors in an Asian-associated ancestry cluster reportedly carried fewer N-insertions than the cohort mean. It was assumed in the presence/absence analyses that sequencing depth was roughly uniform across donors.

The PCR employed 60 Vbeta primers together with 13 Jbeta primers. This table comes from immunoSEQ multiplex PCR, and its TCRdb copy is limited to in-frame clones, with some not included. The repertoire table contains 100,000 to 150,000 clones. Input material: PBMCs. The sequence derives from a man aged 40-55 years in good health and CMV-seronegative.

Written as DNA, the CDR3 is TGTGCCAGCAGGCGAGCGGGGATCAGAGAGTACAATGAGCAGTTCTTC. It codes for CASRRAGIREYNEQFF. This chain uses TRBV11-2 with TRBJ2-1, with 7 positions matching TRBD2. The CDR3 has 16 residues. Trimming cost V 6 bases and J 4 bases; bases outside gene matches: 12. In germline, CDR1 is SGHAT, CDR2 FQNNGV.